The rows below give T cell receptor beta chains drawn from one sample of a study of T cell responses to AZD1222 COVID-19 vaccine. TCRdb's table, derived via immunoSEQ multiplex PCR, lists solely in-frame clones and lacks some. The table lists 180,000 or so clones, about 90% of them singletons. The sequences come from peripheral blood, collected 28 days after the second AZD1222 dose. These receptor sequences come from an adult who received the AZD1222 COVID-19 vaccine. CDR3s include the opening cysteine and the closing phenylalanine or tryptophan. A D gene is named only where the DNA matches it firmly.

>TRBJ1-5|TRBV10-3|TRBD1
CAISVDREGNQPQHF
TGTGCCATCAGTGTGGACAGGGAGGGCAATCAGCCCCAGCATTTT
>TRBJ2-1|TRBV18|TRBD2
CASSPRLAGDYSYNEQFF
TGTGCCAGCTCACCAAGGCTAGCGGGGGACTACTCCTACAATGAGCAGTTCTTC
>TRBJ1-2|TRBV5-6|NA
CASSLGVREGYGYTF
TGTGCCAGCAGCTTGGGGGTCAGGGAGGGCTATGGCTACACCTTC
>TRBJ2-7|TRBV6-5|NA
CASRRSSYEQYF
TGTGCCAGCAGGCGGAGCTCCTACGAGCAGTACTTC
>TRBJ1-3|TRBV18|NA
CASSPDSSGNTIYF
TGTGCCAGCTCACCCGACAGCTCTGGAAACACCATATATTTT
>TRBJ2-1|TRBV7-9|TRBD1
CASSPGTGEINEQFF
TGTGCCAGCAGCCCTGGGACAGGTGAAATCAATGAGCAGTTCTTC
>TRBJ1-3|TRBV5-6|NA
CASSWGGASNTIYF
TGTGCCAGCAGCTGGGGGGGGGCGAGCAACACCATATATTTT
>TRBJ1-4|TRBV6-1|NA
CASTRGEKLFF
TGTGCCAGCACCCGGGGGGAAAAACTGTTTTTT
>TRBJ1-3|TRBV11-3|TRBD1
CASSLRRTGGVQISGNTIYF
TGTGCCAGCAGCTTACGGAGGACAGGGGGCGTCCAAATCTCTGGAAACACCATATATTTT
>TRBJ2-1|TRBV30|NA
CAWIPDSYNEQFF
TGTGCCTGGATCCCCGACTCCTACAATGAGCAGTTCTTC
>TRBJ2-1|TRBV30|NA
CAWSRDYNEQFF
TGTGCCTGGAGTCGGGATTACAATGAGCAGTTCTTC
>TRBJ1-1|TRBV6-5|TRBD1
CASRPQGKNTEAFF
TGTGCCAGCAGACCACAGGGGAAGAACACTGAAGCTTTCTTT
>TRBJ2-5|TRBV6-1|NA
CASSERVGVETQYF
TGTGCCAGCAGTGAACGGGTCGGGGTAGAGACCCAGTACTTC
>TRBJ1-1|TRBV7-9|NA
CASSLRTEMNTEAFF
TGTGCCAGCAGCTTACGGACAGAGATGAACACTGAAGCTTTCTTT
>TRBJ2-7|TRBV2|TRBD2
CASSDSGVPSYEQYF
TGTGCCAGCAGCGATAGCGGGGTGCCCTCCTACGAGCAGTACTTC
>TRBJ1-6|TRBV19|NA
CASSLLGGRDSPLHF
TGTGCCAGTAGCCTCCTCGGGGGGCGCGATTCACCCCTCCACTTT
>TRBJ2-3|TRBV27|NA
CASSFRTGYTQYF
TGTGCCAGCAGTTTCCGTACTGGCTATACGCAGTATTTT